Shown below are 28 T cell receptor beta chains from a single sample sequenced in a study of cytomegalovirus exposure and HLA in healthy donors. The PCR made use of 60 Vbeta and 13 Jbeta primers. The data were produced by immunoSEQ multiplex PCR, yet TCRdb's version contains in-frame clones alone and is incomplete. The sample includes 150,000 to 200,000 clones, 70% to 80% seen only once; the top ten take around 1.5%. Material for sequencing was PBMCs. These receptors originate from a young woman in good health and CMV-seropositive.

This clone was detected only a few times. This chain connects TRBV5-1 to TRBJ2-1, with 7 nucleotides matching TRBD2. Germline lookup yields CDR1 SGHRS and CDR2 YFSETQ. This CDR3 comprises 13 residues. V was clipped by 7 bases and J by 6 bases; unmatched bases: 7. The CDR3 DNA follows: TGCGCCAGCGGGGCTAGCGGCACCAATGAGCAGTTCTTC. Translation gives CASGASGTNEQFF.

The genes are TRBV6-1 and TRBJ1-4; D unresolved. Trimming stripped 2 bases from V and 3 bases from J, with 13 bases between. This CDR3 has 16 amino acids. Germline values: CDR1 MNHNS, CDR2 SASEGT. CDR3 bases: TGTGCCAGCAGTGAAATTCCGGGGATGGCTAATGAAAAACTGTTTTTT. It is translated as CASSEIPGMANEKLFF.

The chain couples TRBV29-1 to TRBJ2-7; 10 bases map to TRBD2. Germline CDR1 and CDR2: SQVTM and ANQGSEA. After removal of 7 bases from V and 2 bases from J, the junction contained 2 bases not matched to a gene. The CDR3 loop spans 12 amino acids. The CDR3 spells CSGTSGPYEQYF. The CDR3 DNA sequence: TGCAGCGGGACTAGCGGACCCTACGAGCAGTACTTC.

The chain has TRBV7-3 and TRBJ2-5, with D possibly TRBD1 on 7 matching bases. The V and J ends lost 2 bases and 1 base respectively, with 8 bases between them. The CDR3 sequence is 14 residues long. CDR1 is SGHTA and CDR2 is FQGTGA in the germline V gene. The CDR3 nucleotides read TGTGCCAGCAGCTTACAGGGGGGCCAAGAGACCCAGTACTTC. Encoded protein: CASSLQGGQETQYF.

This clone was seen more than once but under ten times. This sequence joins TRBV11-1 and TRBJ1-1; TRBD1 agrees at 7 bases. V shed 2 bases, J shed 1 base, and the junction held 1 base outside the gene matches. This CDR3 contains 14 residues. CDR1 SGHAT and CDR2 FQDESV come from the germline V gene (reference sequence). CDR3 residues: CASSLWDRNTEAFF. Written as DNA, the CDR3 is TGTGCCAGCAGCTTATGGGACAGGAACACTGAAGCTTTCTTT.

The count of this clone is one. The chain joins TRBV5-4 to TRBJ2-7; 10 nucleotides match TRBD1. CDR3 length: 16 residues. The J segment lost 0 bases and the V segment lost 4 bases, leaving 7 bases of the junction unmatched. From germline, CDR1 is SGHNT and CDR2 YYREEE (reference sequence). CDR3 amino acids: CASSPPGQGSSYEQYF. CDR3 coding DNA: TGTGCCAGCAGCCCGCCGGGACAGGGGAGCTCCTACGAGCAGTACTTC. Full variable domain (rest looked up from reference TRBV5-4 and TRBJ2-7): ETGVTQSPTHLIKTRGQQVTLRCSSQSGHNTVSWYQQALGQGPQFIFQYYREEENGRGNFPPRFSGLQFPNYSSELNVNALELDDSALYLCASSPPGQGSSYEQYFGPGTRLTVT.

This clone has only one observation. The chain has TRBV6-5 and TRBJ2-5, with D perhaps matching TRBD2 (5 bases). CDR1 MNHEY and CDR2 SVGAGI come from the germline V gene. V was pared by 0 bases and J by 5 bases, with 16 bases between. This CDR3 has 16 residues. CDR3 amino acids: CASSYSTGLVVETQYF. The CDR3 nucleotides are TGTGCCAGCAGTTACTCCACGGGGTTGGTGGTGGAGACCCAGTACTTC.

This chain connects TRBV29-1 to TRBJ2-3; 10 bases match TRBD2. Per germline, CDR1 SQVTM and CDR2 ANQGSEA. The CDR3 is made up of 15 amino acids. The V and J ends lost 4 bases and 1 base, in that order; junction bases with no gene match: 5. CDR3 loop: CSVGASGGGTDTQYF. The CDR3 DNA is TGCAGCGTTGGGGCTAGCGGGGGAGGCACAGATACGCAGTATTTT.

V gene TRBV14 combines with J gene TRBJ2-1; D uncertain. Trimming cost V 0 bases and J 9 bases, with 12 bases left between them. Per the germline V gene, CDR1 is SGHDN and CDR2 is FVKESK. The CDR3 runs 14 residues. The CDR3 reads CASSQDTVRIEQFF. Here the CDR3 DNA reads TGTGCCAGCAGCCAAGATACTGTCCGCATTGAGCAGTTCTTC.

As regards this clone: Within the sample, other DNA sequences also encode this same CDR3. J is TRBJ1-2 and V is TRBV6-5; weak D call: TRBD1 (5 bases). The germline V gene has CDR1 MNHEY and CDR2 SVGAGI. Trimming left V 6 bases short and J 5 bases short, with 13 bases between. The CDR3 length is 13 residues. This chain's CDR3 is CASRPQGRYGYTF. The CDR3 bases are TGTGCCAGCAGGCCTCAGGGCCGGTATGGCTACACCTTC.

The chain couples TRBV9 to TRBJ2-5; 7 nucleotides align to TRBD1. CDR1 SGDLS and CDR2 YYNGEE come from the germline V gene. The CDR3 has 15 amino acids. V shed 3 bases, J shed 3 bases, and the junction held 8 bases outside the gene matches. As DNA, the CDR3 is TGTGCCAGCAGCGCCGCCGGGACAGAGAAAGAGACCCAGTACTTC. Translated, it gives CASSAAGTEKETQYF.

The chain links TRBV30 to TRBJ2-3, with D perhaps TRBD2 (6 bases). The CDR3 extends over 15 amino acids. The germline CDR1 and CDR2 sequences are GTSNPN and SVGIG (reference sequence). V shed 5 bases and J shed 3 bases, with 18 bases lying between them. The CDR3 bases are TGTGCCTGGTGGCAGTTCGGGGGAAGGACAGATACGCAGTATTTT. This sequence encodes CAWWQFGGRTDTQYF.

This clone appeared a few times. This CDR3 reads CASSRQDTGSSAEAFF. Written as DNA, the CDR3 is TGTGCCAGCAGCCGACAGGACACGGGGTCAAGCGCTGAAGCTTTCTTT. The chain employs TRBV7-9 and TRBJ1-1; D might be TRBD1 (6 bases). This CDR3 region has 16 residues. Germline CDR1 and CDR2: SEHNR and FQNEAQ (reference sequence). V shed 5 bases and J shed 6 bases, with 22 bases lying between them.

This chain links TRBV4-3 with TRBJ2-3; 15 nucleotides match TRBD2. The trim removed 0 bases at V and 5 bases at J, leaving 3 bases unmatched. CDR3 length: 17 residues. CDR1 is LGHNA, CDR2 YSLEER, per germline. CDR3 nucleotides: TGCGCCAGCAGCCAAGAGGGACTAGCGGGAGGTGGAGATACGCAGTATTTT. Protein sequence: CASSQEGLAGGGDTQYF.

The J gene is TRBJ2-5, the V gene TRBV19, with 8 nucleotides matching TRBD1. CDR1 is LNHDA and CDR2 is SQIVND in the germline V gene (reference sequence). The CDR3 is 15 residues long. The trim removed 7 bases at V and 2 bases at J, leaving 9 bases unmatched. CDR3 sequence reads: CASTPGTGNQETQYF. CDR3 bases: TGTGCCAGTACCCCCGGGACAGGCAATCAAGAGACCCAGTACTTC.

Concerning this clone: An end of the junction does not agree with germline; a read error may underlie this. The rearrangement links TRBV7-9 to TRBJ1-1; a weak D match, TRBD1 (5 bases). CDR1 is SEHNR and CDR2 is FQNEAQ in the germline V gene (reference sequence). This CDR3 is 15 amino acids long. CDR3 bases: TGTTCCAGCAGCCCTGTGACGGGGACTATCGCTGAAGCTTTCTTT. This codes for CSSSPVTGTIAEAFF.

The table lists this clone with a few counts. The genes are TRBV9 and TRBJ2-7, with 8 positions matching TRBD2. The junction had 9 bases not matched to a gene; V was cut back by 0 bases and J by 4 bases. The CDR3 is made up of 16 amino acids. Germline V gene lookup returns CDR1 SGDLS and CDR2 YYNGEE. This chain's CDR3 is CASSVGAGEGLYEQYF. In DNA form, the CDR3 reads TGTGCCAGCAGCGTAGGAGCGGGAGAGGGGTTGTACGAGCAGTACTTC.

The genes are TRBV27 and TRBJ2-5, with TRBD1 identical over 10 bases. The end of the DNA fits TRBJ2-7 better, so the J call may be wrong. Germline CDR1 MNHEY, CDR2 SMNVEV (reference sequence). This CDR3 has 17 amino acids. The chain's CDR3 is CASSLRRDRGPSYEQYF. The CDR3 bases are TGTGCCAGCAGTTTACGGAGGGACAGGGGTCCCTCCTACGAGCAGTACTTC.

This chain uses TRBV9 with TRBJ1-2; tentatively, D is TRBD1 (5 bases). V was shortened by 0 bases and J by 4 bases, with 7 bases between the two germline ends. This CDR3 is built from 13 residues. Per the germline V gene, CDR1 is SGDLS and CDR2 is YYNGEE. CDR3 nucleotide sequence: TGTGCCAGCAGCGTAGAACAGGCCTATGGCTACACCTTC. Amino acids: CASSVEQAYGYTF.

The chain is built from TRBV12-5 and TRBJ1-4, with D hard to call. CDR1 is LGHNT, CDR2 FRNRAP, per germline. The V and J ends lost 2 bases and 8 bases respectively, with 12 bases between them. CDR3 length: 14 residues. The CDR3 spells CASGLPSSGEKLFF. The CDR3 DNA follows: TGTGCTAGTGGTTTGCCCTCTTCGGGGGAAAAACTGTTTTTT.

The sample holds one count of this clone. V and J are TRBV5-1 and TRBJ2-1; D unclear. The CDR3 is 13 residues long. Trimming removed 4 bases from V and 6 bases from J, with 11 bases in between. Germline V gene sequence: CDR1 SGHRS, CDR2 YFSETQ. DNA of the CDR3: TGCGCCAGCAGCCTGGGCGCGGTCAATGAGCAGTTCTTC. Translating it yields CASSLGAVNEQFF.

The DNA for the CDR3 is TGTGCCAGTAGTCGGACAGGGAGTGATTATGGCTACACCTTC. It encodes CASSRTGSDYGYTF. The chain carries TRBV19 and TRBJ1-2; 8 bases match TRBD1. The CDR3 totals 14 residues. Germline V lookup: CDR1 LNHDA, CDR2 SQIVND (reference sequence). J lost 5 bases, V lost 5 bases, and 7 bases had no gene match.

About this clone itself: No conserved phenylalanine or tryptophan ends this CDR3, so it is likely a read error. It is unclear where the CDR3 begins or ends on the DNA, so no DNA is shown, and the CDR3 is as TCRdb lists it. This chain uses TRBV20-1 with TRBJ1-1; the tabulated D call, TRBD1, remains unverified against the DNA. The CDR3 is 8 amino acids long, termini counted. Per the germline V gene, CDR1 is DFQATT and CDR2 is SNEGSKA (reference sequence). This CDR3 reads CSAREGRG.

The chain joins TRBV29-1 to TRBJ1-1, with TRBD1 matching over 8 bases. V was clipped by 7 bases and J by 1 base; unmatched bases: 2. The length of the CDR3 is 12 residues. Germline CDR1 reads SQVTM; CDR2 reads ANQGSEA. CDR3 sequence reads: CSGGQGNTEAFF. In nucleotides, the CDR3 is TGCAGCGGAGGACAGGGGAACACTGAAGCTTTCTTT.

This chain's CDR3 is CASSGRDRGYNEQFF. The CDR3 coding sequence is TGTGCCAGCAGCGGGCGAGACAGGGGCTACAATGAGCAGTTCTTC. This chain uses TRBV5-4 with TRBJ2-1; the match to TRBD1 covers 8 bases. Trimming took 4 bases from V and 3 from J; bases not matched to a gene: 6. CDR3 length: 15 residues. Germline V CDR1 and CDR2: SGHNT, YYREEE (reference sequence).

The V call is TRBV19, the J call TRBJ1-2, with D hard to call. Deletions cut 6 bases from V and 1 base from J, with 6 bases between. The CDR3 totals 12 residues. The germline gives CDR1 LNHDA, CDR2 SQIVND (reference sequence). In nucleotides, the CDR3 is TGTGCCAGTAGACAGAATAACTATGGCTACACCTTC. Its protein product is CASRQNNYGYTF.

The chain uses TRBV30 and TRBJ1-3; weak D call: TRBD1 (6 bases). Germline values: CDR1 GTSNPN, CDR2 SVGIG (reference sequence). V dropped 3 bases and J dropped 4 bases, with 13 bases sitting between them. The CDR3 is 14 amino acids. The DNA for the CDR3 is TGTGCCTGGAGATTAAGGACAGCCGGAAACACCATATATTTT. Amino acids: CAWRLRTAGNTIYF.

Of note for this clone: Other DNA sequences in this specimen translate into the identical CDR3. The chain carries TRBV18 and TRBJ1-1, with a tentative D call TRBD1 (6 bases). Germline V lookup: CDR1 KGHSH, CDR2 LQKENI. This CDR3 comprises 14 residues. Trimming cost V 3 bases and J 3 bases, with 11 bases left between them. The CDR3 loop reads CASSPGGAHTEAFF. CDR3 coding DNA: TGTGCCAGCTCACCCGGGGGGGCCCACACTGAAGCTTTCTTT.